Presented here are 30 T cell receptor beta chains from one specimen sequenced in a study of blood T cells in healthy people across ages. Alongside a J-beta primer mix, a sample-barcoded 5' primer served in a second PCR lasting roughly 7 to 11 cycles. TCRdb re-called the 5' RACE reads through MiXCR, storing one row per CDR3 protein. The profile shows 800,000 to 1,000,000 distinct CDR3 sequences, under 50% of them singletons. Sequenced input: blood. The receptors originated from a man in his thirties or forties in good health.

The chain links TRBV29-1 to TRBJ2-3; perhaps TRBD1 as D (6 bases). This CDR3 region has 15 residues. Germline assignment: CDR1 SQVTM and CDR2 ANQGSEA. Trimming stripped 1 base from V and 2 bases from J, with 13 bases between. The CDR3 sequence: CSVEVAGAPTDTQYF. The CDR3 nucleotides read TGCAGCGTTGAAGTGGCAGGGGCCCCCACAGATACGCAGTATTTT.

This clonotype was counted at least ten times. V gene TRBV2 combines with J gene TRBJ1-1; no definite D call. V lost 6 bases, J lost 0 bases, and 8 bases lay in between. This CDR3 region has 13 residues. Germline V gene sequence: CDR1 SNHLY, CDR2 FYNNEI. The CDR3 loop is CASRPKMNTEAFF. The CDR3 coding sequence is TGTGCCAGCAGACCCAAGATGAACACTGAAGCTTTCTTT.

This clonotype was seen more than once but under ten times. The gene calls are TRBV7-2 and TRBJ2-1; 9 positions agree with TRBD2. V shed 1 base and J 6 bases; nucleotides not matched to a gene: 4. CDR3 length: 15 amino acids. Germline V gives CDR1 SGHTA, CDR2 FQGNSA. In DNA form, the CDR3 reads TGTGCCAGCAGCTTAGTTGGCGGGGGGGCCAATGAGCAGTTCTTC. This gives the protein CASSLVGGGANEQFF.

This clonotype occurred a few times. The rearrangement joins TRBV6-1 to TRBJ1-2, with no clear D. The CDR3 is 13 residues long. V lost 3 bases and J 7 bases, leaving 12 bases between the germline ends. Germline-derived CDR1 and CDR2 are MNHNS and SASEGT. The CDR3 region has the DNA TGTGCCAGCAGTGACCTGGGATTGGCTGGCTACACCTTC. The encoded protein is CASSDLGLAGYTF.

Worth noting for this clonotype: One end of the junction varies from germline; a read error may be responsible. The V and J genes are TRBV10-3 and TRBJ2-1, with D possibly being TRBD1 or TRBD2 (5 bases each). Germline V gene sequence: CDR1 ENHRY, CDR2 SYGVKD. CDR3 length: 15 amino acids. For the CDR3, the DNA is TGTGCCATCAGTGAGGGTCAGGGAGCCTATAATGAGCAGTTCTTC. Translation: CAISEGQGAYNEQFF.

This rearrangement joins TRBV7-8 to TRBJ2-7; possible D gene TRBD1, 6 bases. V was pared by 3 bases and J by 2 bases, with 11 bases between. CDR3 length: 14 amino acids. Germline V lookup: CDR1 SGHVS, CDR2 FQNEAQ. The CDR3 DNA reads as TGTGCCAGCAGCTTGGGGACACCGGCCTACGAGCAGTACTTC. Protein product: CASSLGTPAYEQYF.

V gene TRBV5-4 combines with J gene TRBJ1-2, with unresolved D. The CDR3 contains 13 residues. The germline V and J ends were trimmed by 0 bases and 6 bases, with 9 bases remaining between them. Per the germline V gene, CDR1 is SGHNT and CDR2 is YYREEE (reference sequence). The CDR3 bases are TGTGCCAGCAGCTTGGCCAGCGGGAATGGCTACACCTTC. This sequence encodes CASSLASGNGYTF.

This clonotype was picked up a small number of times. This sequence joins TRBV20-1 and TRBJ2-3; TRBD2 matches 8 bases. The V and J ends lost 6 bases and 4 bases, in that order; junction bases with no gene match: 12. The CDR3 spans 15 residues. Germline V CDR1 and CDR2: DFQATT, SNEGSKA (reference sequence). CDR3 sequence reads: CSAVARGGRSDTQYF. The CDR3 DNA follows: TGCAGTGCCGTGGCCCGGGGGGGCCGGTCAGATACGCAGTATTTT.

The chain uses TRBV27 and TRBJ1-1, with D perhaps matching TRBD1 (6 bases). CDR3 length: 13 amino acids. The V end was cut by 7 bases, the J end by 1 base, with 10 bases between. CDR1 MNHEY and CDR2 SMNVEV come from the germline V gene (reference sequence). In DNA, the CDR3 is TGTGCCAGCACAGGGGCCTCGAACACTGAAGCTTTCTTT. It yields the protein CASTGASNTEAFF.

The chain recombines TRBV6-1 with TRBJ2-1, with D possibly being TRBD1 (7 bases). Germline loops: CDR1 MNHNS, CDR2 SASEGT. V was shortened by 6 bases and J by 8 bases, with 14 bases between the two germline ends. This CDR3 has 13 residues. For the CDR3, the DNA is TGTGCCAGCAGGGAACAGGGGAGGCATGAGCAGTTCTTC. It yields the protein CASREQGRHEQFF.

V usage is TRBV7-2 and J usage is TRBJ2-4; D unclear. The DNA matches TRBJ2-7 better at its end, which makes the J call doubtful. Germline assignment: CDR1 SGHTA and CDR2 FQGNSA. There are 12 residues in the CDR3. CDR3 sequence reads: CASSIQSDEQYF. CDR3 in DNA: TGTGCCAGCAGCATTCAGTCCGACGAGCAGTACTTC.

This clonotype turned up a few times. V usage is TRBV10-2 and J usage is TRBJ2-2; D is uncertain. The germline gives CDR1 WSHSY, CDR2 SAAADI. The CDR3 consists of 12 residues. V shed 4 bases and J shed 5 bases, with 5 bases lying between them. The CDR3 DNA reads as TGCGCCAGCAGTGTCAGAACCGGGGAGCTGTTTTTT. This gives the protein CASSVRTGELFF.

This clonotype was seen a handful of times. The CDR3 sequence is CAINSRDRENYGYTF. The CDR3, as DNA: TGTGCCATCAATAGCCGGGACAGGGAAAACTATGGCTACACCTTC. V usage is TRBV10-3 and J usage is TRBJ1-2, with TRBD1 matching over 9 bases. J was trimmed by 2 bases and V by 7 bases; bases with no gene match: 8. Germline CDR1 reads ENHRY; CDR2 reads SYGVKD. This CDR3 region has 15 residues.

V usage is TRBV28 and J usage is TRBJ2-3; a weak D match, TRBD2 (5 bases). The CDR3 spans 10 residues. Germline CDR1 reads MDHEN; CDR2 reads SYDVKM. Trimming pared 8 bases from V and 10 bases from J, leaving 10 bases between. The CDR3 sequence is CASGGLAQYF. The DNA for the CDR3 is TGTGCCAGCGGCGGGTTGGCGCAGTATTTT.

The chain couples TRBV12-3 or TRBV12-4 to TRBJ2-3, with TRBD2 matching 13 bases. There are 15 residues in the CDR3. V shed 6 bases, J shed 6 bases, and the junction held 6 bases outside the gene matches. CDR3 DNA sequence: TGTGCCAGCAGGGAACTAGCGGGAGGGCCTGATACGCAGTATTTT. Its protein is CASRELAGGPDTQYF.

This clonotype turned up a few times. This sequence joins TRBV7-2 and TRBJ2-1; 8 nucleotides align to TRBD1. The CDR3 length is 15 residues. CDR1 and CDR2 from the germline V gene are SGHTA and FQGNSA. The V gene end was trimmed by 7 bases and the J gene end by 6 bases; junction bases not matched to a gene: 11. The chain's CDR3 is CASTRFTGGTNEQFF. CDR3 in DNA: TGTGCCAGCACCCGTTTTACAGGGGGGACCAATGAGCAGTTCTTC.

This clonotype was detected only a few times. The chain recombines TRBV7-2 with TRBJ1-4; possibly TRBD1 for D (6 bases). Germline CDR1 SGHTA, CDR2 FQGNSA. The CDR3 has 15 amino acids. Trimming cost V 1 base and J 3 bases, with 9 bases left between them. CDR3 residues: CASSLEGVPNEKLFF. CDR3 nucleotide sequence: TGTGCCAGCAGCTTAGAGGGGGTGCCTAATGAAAAACTGTTTTTT.

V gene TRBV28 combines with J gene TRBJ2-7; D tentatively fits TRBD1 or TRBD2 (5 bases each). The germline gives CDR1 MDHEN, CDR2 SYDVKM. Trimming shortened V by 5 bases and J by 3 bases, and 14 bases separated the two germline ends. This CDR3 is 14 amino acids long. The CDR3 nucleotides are TGTGCCAGCAGTGCCCCGGGACGCTTCTACGAGCAGTACTTC. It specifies CASSAPGRFYEQYF.

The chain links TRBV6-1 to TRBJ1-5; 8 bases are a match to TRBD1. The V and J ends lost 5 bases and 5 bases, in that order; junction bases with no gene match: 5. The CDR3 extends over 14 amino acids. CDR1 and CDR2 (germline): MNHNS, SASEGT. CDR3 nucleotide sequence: TGTGCCAGCAGTCTACAGGGGGGCGATCAGCCCCAGCATTTT. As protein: CASSLQGGDQPQHF.

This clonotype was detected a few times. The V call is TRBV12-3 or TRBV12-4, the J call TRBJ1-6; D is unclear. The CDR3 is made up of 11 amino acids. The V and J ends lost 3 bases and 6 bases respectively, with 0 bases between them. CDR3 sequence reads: CASSFNSPLHF. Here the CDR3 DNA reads TGTGCCAGCAGTTTTAATTCACCCCTCCACTTT.

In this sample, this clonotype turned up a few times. The CDR3 region is CASRNRDIGEQFF. Written as DNA, the CDR3 is TGTGCCAGCAGGAACAGGGACATTGGGGAGCAGTTCTTC. The chain links TRBV12-3 or TRBV12-4 to TRBJ2-1; the D gene is possibly TRBD1 (6 bases). V was cut by 6 bases and J by 10 bases, with 16 bases left in between. The CDR3 loop spans 13 amino acids.

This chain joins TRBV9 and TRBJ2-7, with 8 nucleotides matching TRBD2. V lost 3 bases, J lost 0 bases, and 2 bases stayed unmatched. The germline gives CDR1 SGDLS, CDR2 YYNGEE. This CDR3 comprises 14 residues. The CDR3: CASSASGFSYEQYF. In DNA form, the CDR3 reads TGTGCCAGCAGCGCTAGCGGGTTCTCCTACGAGCAGTACTTC.

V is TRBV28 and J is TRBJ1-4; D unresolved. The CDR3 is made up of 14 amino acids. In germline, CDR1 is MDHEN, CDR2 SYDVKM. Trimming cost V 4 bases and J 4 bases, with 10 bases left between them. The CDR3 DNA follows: TGTGCCAGCAGTTCAGGTTTTTATAATGAAAAACTGTTTTTT. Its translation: CASSSGFYNEKLFF.

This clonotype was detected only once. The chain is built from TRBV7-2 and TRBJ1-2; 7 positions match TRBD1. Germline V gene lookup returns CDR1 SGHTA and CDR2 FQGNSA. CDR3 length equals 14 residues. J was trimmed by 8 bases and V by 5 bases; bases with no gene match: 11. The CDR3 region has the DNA TGTGCCAGCAGCCCCGAGACAGGGCTGGGCGGCTACACCTTC. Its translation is CASSPETGLGGYTF.

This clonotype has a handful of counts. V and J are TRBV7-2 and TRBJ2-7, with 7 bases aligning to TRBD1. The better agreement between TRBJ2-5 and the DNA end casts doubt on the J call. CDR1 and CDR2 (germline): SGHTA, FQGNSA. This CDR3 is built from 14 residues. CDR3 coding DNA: TGTGCCAGCAGCTTATCCAGGGGGTCAGAGACCCAGTACTTC. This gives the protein CASSLSRGSETQYF.

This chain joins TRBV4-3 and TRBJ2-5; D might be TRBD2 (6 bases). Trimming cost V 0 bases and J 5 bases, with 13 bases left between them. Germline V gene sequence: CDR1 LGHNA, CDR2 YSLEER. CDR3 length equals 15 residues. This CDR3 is CASSQDRGFSETQYF. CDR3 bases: TGCGCCAGCAGCCAAGATCGGGGGTTTTCGGAGACCCAGTACTTC.

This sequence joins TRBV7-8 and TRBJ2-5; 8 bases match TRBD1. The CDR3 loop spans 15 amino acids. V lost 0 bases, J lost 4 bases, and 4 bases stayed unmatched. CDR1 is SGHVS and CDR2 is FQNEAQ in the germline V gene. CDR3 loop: CASSLARQGSETQYF. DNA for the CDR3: TGTGCCAGCAGCTTAGCGAGACAGGGGTCAGAGACCCAGTACTTC.

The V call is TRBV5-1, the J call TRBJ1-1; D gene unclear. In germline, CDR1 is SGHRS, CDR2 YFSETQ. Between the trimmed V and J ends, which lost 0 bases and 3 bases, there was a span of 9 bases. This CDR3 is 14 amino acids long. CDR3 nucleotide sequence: TGCGCCAGCAGCTTGGAACTCTCGGACACTGAAGCTTTCTTT. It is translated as CASSLELSDTEAFF.

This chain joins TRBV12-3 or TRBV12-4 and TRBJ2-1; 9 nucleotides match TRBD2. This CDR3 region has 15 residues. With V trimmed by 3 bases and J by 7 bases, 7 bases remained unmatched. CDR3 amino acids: CASSFAGGPLNEQFF. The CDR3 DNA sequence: TGTGCCAGCAGTTTTGCGGGGGGGCCTTTAAATGAGCAGTTCTTC.

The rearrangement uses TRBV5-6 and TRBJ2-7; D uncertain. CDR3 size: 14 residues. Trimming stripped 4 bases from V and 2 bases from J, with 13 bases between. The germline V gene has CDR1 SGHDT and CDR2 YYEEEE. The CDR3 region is CASSAWKVAYEQYF. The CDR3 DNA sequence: TGTGCCAGCAGCGCCTGGAAGGTCGCCTACGAGCAGTACTTC.